This entry features one T cell receptor beta chain sequence. Its recognized antigen is unknown. No base qualities exist here, and no much larger clone lies one base off it. The time point label of this sample denotes: pre-transplant. Thawed unstimulated PBMCs were stained for CD3, CD4 and CD8 and FACS-sorted into CD3+CD4+ and CD3+CD8+ populations. Randomization to immunosuppression withdrawal applied to every one of the 8 studied subjects. The Qiagen DNeasy Blood and Tissue Kit was used for isolation of genomic DNA. This sample stems from a study of T cell clones after liver transplantation (dated by TCRdb to the late 2010s). About the investigation overall: ITN030ST, the source of the samples, was a randomized trial that attempted immunosuppression withdrawal within 2 years of liver transplantation. Donor-reactive T cell clones were identified by TCRbeta sequencing following a pre-transplant mixed lymphocyte reaction and were subsequently tracked in post-transplant blood. As an antigen-independent comparator for the donor-reactive sequences, third party-reactive TCRbeta sequences from pre-transplant MLRs were identified as well. Of the eight recipients, a few were HCV-positive, while the remaining recipients had been transplanted for non-autoimmune, non-viral indications. The subjects received no induction therapy and were kept on standard immunosuppression until randomization at 12-24 months post-transplant. Tolerance was defined as complete immunosuppression withdrawal for at least one year with no rise in liver enzymes beyond twice the upper limit of normal. Blood samples were collected pre-transplant, then pre-randomization ahead of withdrawal, and finally post-randomization once withdrawal had either been completed or failed. The study cohort included 8 liver transplant recipients, of whom 3 were classified as tolerant and 5 as non-tolerant. Study-wide conclusions, independent of this receptor: A greater decline was seen for donor-reactive sequences than for third party-reactive sequences, suggesting partial antigen-specific deletion unrelated to withdrawal success. When repertoire turnover was accounted for, significantly reduced detection of donor-reactive sequences was found in 7 of 8 subjects for CD4 and in 8 of 8 subjects for CD8. Low numbers of available donor cells limited the measurable donor-reactive repertoire in a couple of subjects. The conclusions were considered preliminary, being limited by small, heterogeneous patient numbers and non-standardized post-transplant time points. Without allograft tissue specimens, donor-reactive T cells may have migrated into the graft rather than being deleted. In 5 of 8 subjects, regardless of tolerance or HCV status, circulating donor-reactive CD4 TCRbeta sequences dropped significantly post-transplant.

Compared with germline, V lacks 4 bases and J lacks 1 base; bases without a gene match: 7. CDR1 and CDR2 were assigned from the germline V gene (reference sequence) as SGHNT and YYREEE. From the cysteine up to the phenylalanine, the CDR3 has a length of 15 residues. Only the CDR3 DNA stays, 45 bases, in frame from base 1. Frozen genomic DNA underwent high-throughput TCRbeta CDR3 sequencing by immunoSEQ, including PCR amplification, mapping, bias correction and internal controls. The published analysis was carried out like this. Only productive rearrangements were retained, and each unique TCRbeta sequence was defined by its CDR3 nucleotide sequence together with its V and J gene. Donor-reactive sequences required at least 5-fold expansion in CFSE-low cells versus unstimulated pre-transplant cells and at least 0.01% frequency. Minimum frequency thresholds were set for each subject on the basis of the unstimulated sample with the lowest template count, so that a detection power of at least 90% was ensured. Repertoire turnover was measured by Jensen-Shannon divergence between the top 1000 TCRbeta sequences post- and pre-transplant. Two-sided Fisher's exact tests were used to test for changes in the detection of donor-reactive sequences. In TCRdb, the immuneACCESS table is reduced to in-frame sequences with V and J assigned. These tables do not hold every clone; where another copy was compared, an unresolved V gene accounts for under half, and the others remain unexplained. V and J calls and clone size follow that table, whereas D and trimming were derived from the DNA. Counted in this sample were about 19,000 clones; about 87% of them appeared once. The ten largest clonotypes hold around 13% of the sample.

The sequence was obtained from a human donor who received a liver transplant. Recombination linked TRBV5-4 to TRBJ2-5, with 7 bases aligning to TRBD2. This specimen was CD8+ T cells from blood, taken before liver transplant. The CDR3 region reads CASSLSGTLQETQYF. The DNA reads as follows: TGTGCCAGCAGCCTAAGCGGGACCCTCCAAGAGACCCAGTACTTC.